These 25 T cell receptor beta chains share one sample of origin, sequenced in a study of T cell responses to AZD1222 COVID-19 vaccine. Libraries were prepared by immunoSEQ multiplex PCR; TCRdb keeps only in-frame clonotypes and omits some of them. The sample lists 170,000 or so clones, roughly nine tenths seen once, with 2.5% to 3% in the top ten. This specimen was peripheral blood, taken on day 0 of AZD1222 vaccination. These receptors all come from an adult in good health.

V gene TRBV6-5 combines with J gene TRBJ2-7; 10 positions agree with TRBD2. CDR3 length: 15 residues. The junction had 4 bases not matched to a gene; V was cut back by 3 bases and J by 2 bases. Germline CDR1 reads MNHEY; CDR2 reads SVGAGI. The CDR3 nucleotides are TGTGCCAGCAGTTATGGGACTAGCGCTACCTACGAGCAGTACTTC. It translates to CASSYGTSATYEQYF.

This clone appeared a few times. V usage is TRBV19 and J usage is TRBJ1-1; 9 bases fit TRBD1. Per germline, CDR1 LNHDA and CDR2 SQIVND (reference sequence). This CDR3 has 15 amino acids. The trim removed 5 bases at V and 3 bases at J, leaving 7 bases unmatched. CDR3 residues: CASSADRGWDTEAFF. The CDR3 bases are TGTGCCAGTAGTGCGGACAGGGGATGGGACACTGAAGCTTTCTTT.

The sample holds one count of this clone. In nucleotides, the CDR3 is TGTGCCAGTAGGCCCAGCCGTGGGACCTATGGCTACACCTTC. Amino acid sequence: CASRPSRGTYGYTF. J is TRBJ1-2 and V is TRBV19; a weak D match, TRBD1 (5 bases). The CDR3 consists of 14 residues. Deletions cut 6 bases from V and 4 bases from J, with 15 bases between. Germline assignment: CDR1 LNHDA and CDR2 SQIVND (reference sequence).

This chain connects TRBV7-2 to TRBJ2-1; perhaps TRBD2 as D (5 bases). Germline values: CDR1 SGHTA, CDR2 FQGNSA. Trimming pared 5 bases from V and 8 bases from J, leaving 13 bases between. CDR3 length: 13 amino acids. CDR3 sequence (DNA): TGTGCCAGCAGCCCGCCTATGAGGGATGAGCAGTTCTTC. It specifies CASSPPMRDEQFF.

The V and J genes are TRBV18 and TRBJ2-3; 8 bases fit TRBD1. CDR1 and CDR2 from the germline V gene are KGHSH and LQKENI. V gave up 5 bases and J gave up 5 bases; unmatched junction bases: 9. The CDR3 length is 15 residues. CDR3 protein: CASSSTGVRLDTQYF. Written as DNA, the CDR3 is TGTGCCAGCTCATCGACAGGGGTGCGCTTAGATACGCAGTATTTT.

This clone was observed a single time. In DNA, the CDR3 is TGTGCCAGTGTACAGGTCGTTAATTCACCCCTCCACTTT. This codes for CASVQVVNSPLHF. The V gene is TRBV2, the J gene TRBJ1-6, with a tentative D call TRBD1 (5 bases). CDR1 and CDR2 (germline): SNHLY, FYNNEI. The V gene lost 9 bases and the J gene lost 6 bases, with 12 bases spanning the gap. This CDR3 region has 13 residues. Supplemented by reference TRBV2 and TRBJ1-6, the full variable domain reads EPEVTQTPSHQVTQMGQEVILRCVPISNHLYFYWYRQILGQKVEFLVSFYNNEISEKSEIFDDQFSVERPDGSNFTLKIRSTKLEDSAMYFCASVQVVNSPLHFGNGTRLTVT.

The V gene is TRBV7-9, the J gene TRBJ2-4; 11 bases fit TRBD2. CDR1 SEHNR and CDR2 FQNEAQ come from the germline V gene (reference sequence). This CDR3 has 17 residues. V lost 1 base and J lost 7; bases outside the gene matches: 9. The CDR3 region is CASSLGVAGGPGNIQYF. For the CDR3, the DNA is TGTGCCAGCAGCTTAGGGGTAGCGGGAGGGCCGGGGAACATTCAGTACTTC.

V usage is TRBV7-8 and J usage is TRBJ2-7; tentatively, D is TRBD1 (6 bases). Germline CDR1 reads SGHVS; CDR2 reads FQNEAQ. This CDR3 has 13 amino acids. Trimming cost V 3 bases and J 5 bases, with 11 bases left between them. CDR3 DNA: TGTGCCAGCAGCTTTAACAGGGTCGACGAGCAGTACTTC. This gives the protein CASSFNRVDEQYF.

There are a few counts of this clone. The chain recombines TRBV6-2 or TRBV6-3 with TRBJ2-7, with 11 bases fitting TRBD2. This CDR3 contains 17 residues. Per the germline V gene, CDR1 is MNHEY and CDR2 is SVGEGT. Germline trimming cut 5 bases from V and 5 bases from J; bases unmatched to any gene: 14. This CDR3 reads CASSHEARTSGPHEQYF. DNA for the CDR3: TGTGCCAGCAGTCACGAGGCTAGGACTAGCGGGCCCCACGAGCAGTACTTC.

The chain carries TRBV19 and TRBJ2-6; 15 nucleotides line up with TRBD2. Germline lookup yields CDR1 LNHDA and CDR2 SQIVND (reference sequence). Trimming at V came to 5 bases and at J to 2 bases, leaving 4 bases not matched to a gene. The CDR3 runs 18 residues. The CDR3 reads CASSEGLAGGTGANVLTF. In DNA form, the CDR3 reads TGTGCCAGTAGTGAGGGACTAGCGGGAGGAACTGGGGCCAACGTCCTGACTTTC.

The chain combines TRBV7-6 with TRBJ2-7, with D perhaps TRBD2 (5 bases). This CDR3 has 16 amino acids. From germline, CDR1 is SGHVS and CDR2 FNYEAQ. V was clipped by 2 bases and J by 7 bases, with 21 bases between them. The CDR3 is CASSLLGDLASAEQYF. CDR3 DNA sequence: TGTGCCAGCAGCTTACTCGGGGATCTCGCTAGTGCGGAGCAGTACTTC.

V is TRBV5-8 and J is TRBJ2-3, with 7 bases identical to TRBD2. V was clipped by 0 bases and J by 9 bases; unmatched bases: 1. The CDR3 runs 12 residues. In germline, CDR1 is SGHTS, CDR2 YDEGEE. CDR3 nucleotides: TGTGCCAGCAGCTTGGTGACTAGCACGCAGTATTTT. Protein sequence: CASSLVTSTQYF. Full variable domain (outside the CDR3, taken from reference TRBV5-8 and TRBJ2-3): EAGVTQSPTHLIKTRGQQATLRCSPISGHTSVYWYQQALGLGLQFLLWYDEGEERNRGNFPPRFSGRQFPNYSSELNVNALELEDSALYLCASSLVTSTQYFGPGTRLTVL.

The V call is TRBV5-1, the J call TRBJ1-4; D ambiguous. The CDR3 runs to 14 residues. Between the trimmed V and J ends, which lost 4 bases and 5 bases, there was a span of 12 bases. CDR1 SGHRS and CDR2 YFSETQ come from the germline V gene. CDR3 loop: CASSPGRLNEKLFF. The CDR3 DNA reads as TGCGCCAGCAGCCCCGGGAGACTAAATGAAAAACTGTTTTTT.

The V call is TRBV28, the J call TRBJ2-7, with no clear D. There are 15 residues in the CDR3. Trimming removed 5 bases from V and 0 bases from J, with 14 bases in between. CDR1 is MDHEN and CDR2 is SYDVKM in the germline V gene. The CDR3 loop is CASSLTPPGSYEQYF. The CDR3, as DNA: TGTGCCAGCAGTCTTACCCCACCAGGCTCCTACGAGCAGTACTTC.

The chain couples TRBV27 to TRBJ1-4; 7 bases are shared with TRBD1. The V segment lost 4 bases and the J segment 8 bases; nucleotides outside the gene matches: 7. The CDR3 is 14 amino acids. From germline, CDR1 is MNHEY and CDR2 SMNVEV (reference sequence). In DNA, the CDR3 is TGTGCCAGCAGTTCACAGGGGATGAGAGAAAAACTGTTTTTT. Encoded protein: CASSSQGMREKLFF.

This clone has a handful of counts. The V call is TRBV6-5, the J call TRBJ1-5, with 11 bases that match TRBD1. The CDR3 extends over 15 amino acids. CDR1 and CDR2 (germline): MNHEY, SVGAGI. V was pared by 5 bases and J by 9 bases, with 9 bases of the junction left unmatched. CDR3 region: CASSRGQGAGGPQHF. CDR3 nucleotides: TGTGCCAGCAGTCGAGGACAGGGGGCGGGTGGGCCCCAGCATTTT.

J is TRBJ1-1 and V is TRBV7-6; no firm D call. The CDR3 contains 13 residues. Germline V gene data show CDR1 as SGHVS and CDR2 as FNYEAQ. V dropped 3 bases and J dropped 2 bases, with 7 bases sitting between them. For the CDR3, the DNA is TGTGCCAGCAGCTTCTCCCATAACACTGAAGCTTTCTTT. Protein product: CASSFSHNTEAFF. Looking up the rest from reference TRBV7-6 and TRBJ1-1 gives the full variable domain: GAGVSQSPRYKVTKRGQDVALRCDPISGHVSLYWYRQALGQGPEFLTYFNYEAQQDKSGLPNDRFSAERPEGSISTLTIQRTEQRDSAMYRCASSFSHNTEAFFGQGTRLTVV.

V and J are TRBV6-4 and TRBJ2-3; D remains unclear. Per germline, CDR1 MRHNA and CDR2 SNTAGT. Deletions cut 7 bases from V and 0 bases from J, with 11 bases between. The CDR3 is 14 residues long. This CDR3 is CASKATESTDTQYF. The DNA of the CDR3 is TGTGCCAGCAAGGCTACCGAGAGCACAGATACGCAGTATTTT.

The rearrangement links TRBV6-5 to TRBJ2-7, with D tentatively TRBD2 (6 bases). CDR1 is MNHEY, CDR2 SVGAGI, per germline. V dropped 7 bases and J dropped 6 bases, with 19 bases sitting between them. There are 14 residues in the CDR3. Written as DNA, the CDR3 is TGTGCCAGCAAACCCGGGCCGGGACTTTCCGAGCAGTACTTC. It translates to CASKPGPGLSEQYF.

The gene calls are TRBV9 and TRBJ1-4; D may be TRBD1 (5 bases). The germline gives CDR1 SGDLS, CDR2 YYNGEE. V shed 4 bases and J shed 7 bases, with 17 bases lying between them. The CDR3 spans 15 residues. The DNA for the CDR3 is TGTGCCAGCAGCTTGGGGCGGGGAGCTAGTGAAAAACTGTTTTTT. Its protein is CASSLGRGASEKLFF.

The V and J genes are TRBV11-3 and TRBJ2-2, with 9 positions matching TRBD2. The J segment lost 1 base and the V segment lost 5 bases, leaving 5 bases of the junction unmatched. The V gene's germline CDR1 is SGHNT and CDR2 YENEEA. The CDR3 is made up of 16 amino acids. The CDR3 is CASSPLAGVNTGELFF. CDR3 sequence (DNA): TGTGCCAGCAGCCCCTTAGCGGGAGTGAACACCGGGGAGCTGTTTTTT.

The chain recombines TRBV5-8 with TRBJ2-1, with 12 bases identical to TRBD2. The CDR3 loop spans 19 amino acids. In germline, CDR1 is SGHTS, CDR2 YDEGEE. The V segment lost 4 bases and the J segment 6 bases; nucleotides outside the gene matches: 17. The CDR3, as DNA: TGTGCCAGCAGCGCGTATATTGGACTAGCGGGAAAAGCTCTCAATGAGCAGTTCTTC. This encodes CASSAYIGLAGKALNEQFF.

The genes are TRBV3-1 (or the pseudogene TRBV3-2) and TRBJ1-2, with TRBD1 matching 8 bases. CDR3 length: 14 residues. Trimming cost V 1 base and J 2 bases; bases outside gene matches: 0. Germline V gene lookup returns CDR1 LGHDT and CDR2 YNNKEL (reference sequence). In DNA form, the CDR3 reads TGTGCCAGCAGCCAAGGACAGGGGAACTATGGCTACACCTTC. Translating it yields CASSQGQGNYGYTF.

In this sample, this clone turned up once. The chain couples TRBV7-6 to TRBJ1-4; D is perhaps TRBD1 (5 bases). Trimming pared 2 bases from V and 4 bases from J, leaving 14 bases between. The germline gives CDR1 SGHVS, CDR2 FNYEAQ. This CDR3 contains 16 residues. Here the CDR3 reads CASSLPAGGGNEKLFF. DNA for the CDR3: TGTGCCAGCAGCTTACCCGCCGGGGGTGGTAATGAAAAACTGTTTTTT.

The CDR3 DNA is TGTGCCAGCAGTGAACACATCTCTGGAAACACCATATATTTT. Its protein is CASSEHISGNTIYF. This rearrangement joins TRBV6-1 to TRBJ1-3; no reliable D call. V lost 2 bases and J 0 bases, leaving 5 bases between the germline ends. The CDR3 consists of 14 residues. Germline-derived CDR1 and CDR2 are MNHNS and SASEGT.